This passage covers 14 T cell receptor beta chains from one sample sequenced in a study of shared clonotypes between healthy human individuals. Profiling relied on immunoSEQ multiplex PCR, and the TCRdb table lists in-frame clones only, not all of them. The sample carries approximately 98,000 clones, about 63% recorded once. Sequenced sample: memory CD8+ T cells sorted from blood. Documented subset: CD45RO+ cells pooled with CCR7-negative TemRA cells. All receptors come from a woman in her thirties in good health.

The chain uses TRBV6-4 and TRBJ2-3; TRBD1 matches 7 bases. Germline trimming cut 5 bases from V and 6 bases from J; bases unmatched to any gene: 2. The germline V gene encodes CDR1 MRHNA and CDR2 SNTAGT. The CDR3 consists of 12 residues. The CDR3 DNA sequence: TGTGCCAGCAGTCCGACAGGGGATACGCAGTATTTT. Protein product: CASSPTGDTQYF.

V is TRBV7-2 and J is TRBJ2-7, with 8 bases matching TRBD1. The CDR3 length is 15 residues. The V gene's germline CDR1 is SGHTA and CDR2 FQGNSA. J was trimmed by 9 bases and V by 1 base; bases with no gene match: 11. The CDR3 is CASSLGSATGVGQYF. CDR3 coding DNA: TGTGCCAGCAGCTTAGGTTCCGCGACAGGGGTTGGGCAGTACTTC.

The chain carries TRBV30 and TRBJ2-1; possibly TRBD1 or TRBD2 for D (5 bases each). There are 13 residues in the CDR3. With 5 bases removed from V and 6 bases from J, the gap between germline ends came to 14 bases. CDR1 and CDR2 from the germline V gene are GTSNPN and SVGIG (reference sequence). This chain's CDR3 is CAWGGRLRNEQFF. As DNA, the CDR3 is TGTGCCTGGGGGGGAAGACTCCGCAATGAGCAGTTCTTC.

The chain links TRBV9 to TRBJ1-3; D is ambiguous. The CDR3 consists of 14 residues. Trimming removed 0 bases from V and 4 bases from J, with 8 bases in between. CDR1 and CDR2 (germline): SGDLS, YYNGEE. CDR3 residues: CASSVVGRGNTIYF. For the CDR3, the DNA is TGTGCCAGCAGCGTAGTGGGGAGAGGAAACACCATATATTTT.

The CDR3 nucleotides are TGTGCCACACACGATAACCAAGAGACCCAGTACTTC. Residues: CATHDNQETQYF. The chain links TRBV10-3 to TRBJ2-5; no definite D call. This CDR3 spans 12 amino acids. Germline V gives CDR1 ENHRY, CDR2 SYGVKD. The V end lost 10 bases, the J end lost 0 bases, and 9 bases lay between the germline ends.

The chain is built from TRBV7-2 and TRBJ1-4; the match to TRBD1 covers 7 bases. Trimming took 4 bases from V and 6 from J; bases not matched to a gene: 8. The CDR3 loop spans 15 amino acids. Per the germline V gene, CDR1 is SGHTA and CDR2 is FQGNSA. CDR3 coding DNA: TGTGCCAGCAGCTCGCAGCGGGACAGTTATGAAAAACTGTTTTTT. Residues: CASSSQRDSYEKLFF.

The J gene is TRBJ1-1, the V gene TRBV28; the match to TRBD1 covers 7 bases. Germline-derived CDR1 and CDR2 are MDHEN and SYDVKM. The junction had 11 bases not matched to a gene; V was cut back by 7 bases and J by 0 bases. The CDR3 runs to 16 residues. The CDR3 DNA follows: TGTGCCAGCATGAAGGGGGCAGGTTCCTTGAACACTGAAGCTTTCTTT. Encoded protein: CASMKGAGSLNTEAFF.

V and J are TRBV19 and TRBJ1-5; D is possibly TRBD1 (6 bases). Germline lookup yields CDR1 LNHDA and CDR2 SQIVND (reference sequence). Trimming shortened V by 5 bases and J by 5 bases, and 10 bases separated the two germline ends. The CDR3 runs 13 residues. The CDR3 protein is CASSVQGHQPQHF. The CDR3 DNA reads TGTGCCAGTAGTGTACAGGGTCATCAGCCCCAGCATTTT.

This clone was seen ten or more times. The V gene is TRBV2, the J gene TRBJ2-7; 8 positions agree with TRBD1. Per germline, CDR1 SNHLY and CDR2 FYNNEI. Trimming cost V 4 bases and J 3 bases; bases outside gene matches: 8. CDR3 length equals 15 residues. CDR3 nucleotide sequence: TGTGCCAGCAGTGTGGTGGGGACAGGTTACTACGAGCAGTACTTC. Its protein is CASSVVGTGYYEQYF.

The CDR3 DNA sequence: TGTGCCAGCTCACCATTTAAGGGAACTAATGAAAAACTGTTTTTT. Protein sequence: CASSPFKGTNEKLFF. V gene TRBV18 combines with J gene TRBJ1-4; unclear D gene. Trimming shortened V by 2 bases and J by 1 base, and 8 bases separated the two germline ends. Germline loops: CDR1 KGHSH, CDR2 LQKENI. This CDR3 has 15 amino acids.

V and J are TRBV28 and TRBJ2-1, with 11 bases aligning to TRBD2. V lost 6 bases, J lost 5 bases, and 6 bases stayed unmatched. From germline, CDR1 is MDHEN and CDR2 SYDVKM. The CDR3 runs to 15 residues. As DNA, the CDR3 is TGTGCCAGCAGGTATCCTAGCGGGAGGAACAATGAGCAGTTCTTC. It translates to CASRYPSGRNNEQFF.

The chain is built from TRBV10-2 and TRBJ2-2; D may match TRBD1 or TRBD2 (5 bases each). V was cut by 0 bases and J by 6 bases, with 17 bases left in between. Looked up from germline, CDR1 is WSHSY and CDR2 is SAAADI. The CDR3 is made up of 17 amino acids. In DNA form, the CDR3 reads TGCGCCAGCAGTGAGTCCCGACTACCCGGGACCGCCGGGGAGCTGTTTTTT. Translated: CASSESRLPGTAGELFF.

The chain is built from TRBV5-1 and TRBJ2-3, with a possible D match to TRBD2 (5 bases). This CDR3 is 15 amino acids long. Germline V gene data show CDR1 as SGHRS and CDR2 as YFSETQ. V was clipped by 2 bases and J by 2 bases, with 12 bases between them. For the CDR3, the DNA is TGCGCCAGCAGCTTCGAGGGCACGTTCACAGATACGCAGTATTTT. It is translated as CASSFEGTFTDTQYF.

This chain connects TRBV19 to TRBJ2-7, with a weak D call TRBD2 (6 bases). CDR3 length: 16 residues. V lost 1 base to trimming and J lost 3 bases, with 16 bases between them. The germline CDR1 and CDR2 sequences are LNHDA and SQIVND (reference sequence). The CDR3 loop is CASSIGYSGLYYEQYF. The CDR3, as DNA: TGTGCCAGTAGTATAGGATATTCAGGACTATACTACGAGCAGTACTTC.